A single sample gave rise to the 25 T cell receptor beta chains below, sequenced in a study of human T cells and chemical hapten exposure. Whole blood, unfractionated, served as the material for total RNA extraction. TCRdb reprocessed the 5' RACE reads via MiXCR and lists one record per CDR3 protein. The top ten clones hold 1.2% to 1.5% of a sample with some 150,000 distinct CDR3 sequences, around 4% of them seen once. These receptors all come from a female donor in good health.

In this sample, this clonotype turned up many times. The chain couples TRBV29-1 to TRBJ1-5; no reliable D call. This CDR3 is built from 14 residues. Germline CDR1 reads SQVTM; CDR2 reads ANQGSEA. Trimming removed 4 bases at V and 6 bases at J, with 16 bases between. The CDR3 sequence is CSVAPRGEGQPQHF. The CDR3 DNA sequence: TGCAGCGTTGCCCCCCGTGGGGAGGGTCAGCCCCAGCATTTT.

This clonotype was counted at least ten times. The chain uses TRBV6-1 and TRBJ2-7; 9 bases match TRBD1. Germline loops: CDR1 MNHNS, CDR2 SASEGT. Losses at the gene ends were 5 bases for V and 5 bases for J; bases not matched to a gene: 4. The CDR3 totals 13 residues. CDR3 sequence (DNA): TGTGCCAGCAGTTGGGGACAGGGTAACGAGCAGTACTTC. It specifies CASSWGQGNEQYF.

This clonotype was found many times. The CDR3 loop reads CASSSQRQRGEQFF. CDR3 coding DNA: TGTGCCAGCAGCTCACAGCGGCAGAGGGGTGAGCAGTTCTTC. The chain carries TRBV7-2 and TRBJ2-1; D is possibly TRBD1 or TRBD2 (5 bases each). Per germline, CDR1 SGHTA and CDR2 FQGNSA. V was clipped by 4 bases and J by 9 bases, with 16 bases between them. CDR3 length equals 14 residues.

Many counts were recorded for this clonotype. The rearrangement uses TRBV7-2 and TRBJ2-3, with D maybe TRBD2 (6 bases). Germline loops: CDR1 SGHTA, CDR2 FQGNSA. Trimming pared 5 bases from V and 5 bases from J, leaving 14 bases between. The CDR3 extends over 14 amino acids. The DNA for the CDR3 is TGTGCCAGCAGCGGACGGGTCGGGGGAGATACGCAGTATTTT. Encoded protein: CASSGRVGGDTQYF.

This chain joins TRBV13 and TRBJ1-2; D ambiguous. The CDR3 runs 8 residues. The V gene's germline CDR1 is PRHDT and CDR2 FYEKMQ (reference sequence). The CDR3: CALRGYTF. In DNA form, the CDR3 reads TGTGCGCTTAGGGGCTACACCTTC. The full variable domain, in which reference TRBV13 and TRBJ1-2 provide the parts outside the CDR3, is AAGVIQSPRHLIKEKRETATLKCYPIPRHDTVYWYQQGPGQDPQFLISFYEKMQSDKGSIPDRFSAQQFSDYHSELNMSSLELGDSALYFCALRGYTFGSGTRLTVV.

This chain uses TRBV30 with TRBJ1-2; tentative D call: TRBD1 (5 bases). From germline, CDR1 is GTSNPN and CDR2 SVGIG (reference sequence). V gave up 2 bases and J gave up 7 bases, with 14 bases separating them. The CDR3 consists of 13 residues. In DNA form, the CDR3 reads TGTGCCTGGAGTTCTAGCCAGGGCTTTGGCTACACCTTC. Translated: CAWSSSQGFGYTF.

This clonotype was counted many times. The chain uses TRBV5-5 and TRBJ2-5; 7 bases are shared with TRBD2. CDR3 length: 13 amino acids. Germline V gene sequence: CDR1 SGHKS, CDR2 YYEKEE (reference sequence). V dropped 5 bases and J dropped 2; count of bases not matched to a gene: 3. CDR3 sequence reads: CASRLAPQETQYF. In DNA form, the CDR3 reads TGTGCCAGCAGACTAGCGCCTCAAGAGACCCAGTACTTC.

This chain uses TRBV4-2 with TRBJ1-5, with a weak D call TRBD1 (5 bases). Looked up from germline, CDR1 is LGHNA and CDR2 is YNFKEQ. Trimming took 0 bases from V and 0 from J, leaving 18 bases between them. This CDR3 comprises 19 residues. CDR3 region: CASSQDRIGGGCSNQPQHF. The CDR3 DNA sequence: TGTGCCAGCAGCCAAGATCGGATAGGCGGGGGATGTAGCAATCAGCCCCAGCATTTT.

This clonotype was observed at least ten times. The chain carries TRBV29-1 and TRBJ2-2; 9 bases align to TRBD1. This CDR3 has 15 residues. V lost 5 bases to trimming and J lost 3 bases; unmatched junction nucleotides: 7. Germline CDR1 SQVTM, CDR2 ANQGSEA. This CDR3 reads CSVLDRGTDTGELFF. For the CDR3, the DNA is TGCAGCGTTCTAGACAGGGGGACGGACACCGGGGAGCTGTTTTTT.

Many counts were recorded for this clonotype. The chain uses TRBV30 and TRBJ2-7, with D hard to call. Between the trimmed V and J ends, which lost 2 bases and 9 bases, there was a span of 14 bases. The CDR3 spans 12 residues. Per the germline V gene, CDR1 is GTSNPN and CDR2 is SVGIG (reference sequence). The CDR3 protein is CAWSIGVLGQYF. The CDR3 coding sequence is TGTGCCTGGAGTATCGGCGTGTTAGGGCAGTACTTC.

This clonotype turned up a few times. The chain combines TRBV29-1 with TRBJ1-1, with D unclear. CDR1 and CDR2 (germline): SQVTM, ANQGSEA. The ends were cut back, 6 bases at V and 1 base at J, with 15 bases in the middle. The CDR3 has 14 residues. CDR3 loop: CSVPNPPANTEAFF. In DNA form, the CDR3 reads TGCAGCGTCCCAAATCCCCCTGCGAACACTGAAGCTTTCTTT. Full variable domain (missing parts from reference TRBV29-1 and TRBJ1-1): SAVISQKPSRDICQRGTSLTIQCQVDSQVTMMFWYRQQPGQSLTLIATANQGSEATYESGFVIDKFPISRPNLTFSTLTVSNMSPEDSSIYLCSVPNPPANTEAFFGQGTRLTVV.

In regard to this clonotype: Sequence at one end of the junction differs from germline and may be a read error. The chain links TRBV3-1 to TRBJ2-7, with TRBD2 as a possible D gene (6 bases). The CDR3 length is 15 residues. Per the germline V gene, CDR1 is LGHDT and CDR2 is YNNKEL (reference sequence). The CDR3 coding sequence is TGTGACAGCAGCCAAGAAACGGCGGGACCCTACGAGCAGTACTTC. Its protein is CDSSQETAGPYEQYF.

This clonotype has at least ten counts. This CDR3 reads CASSEGGRAGYEQYF. The CDR3 nucleotides read TGTGCCAGCAGTGAGGGCGGCAGGGCAGGCTACGAGCAGTACTTC. The chain employs TRBV25-1 and TRBJ2-7; D is possibly TRBD1 (5 bases). There are 15 residues in the CDR3. Germline assignment: CDR1 MGHDK and CDR2 SYGVNS. Trimming shortened V by 3 bases and J by 3 bases, and 15 bases separated the two germline ends.

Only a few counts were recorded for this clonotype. The CDR3, as DNA: TGTGCCAGCAGTACAGGACTAGCGGGGGCCTACGAGCAGTACTTC. It codes for CASSTGLAGAYEQYF. The V call is TRBV5-4, the J call TRBJ2-7; TRBD2 aligns across 13 bases. Germline V lookup: CDR1 SGHNT, CDR2 YYREEE (reference sequence). The CDR3 covers 15 residues. With 5 bases clipped from V and 2 bases from J, the junction kept 4 bases outside the gene matches. Together with reference TRBV5-4 and TRBJ2-7, the CDR3 gives the full variable domain: ETGVTQSPTHLIKTRGQQVTLRCSSQSGHNTVSWYQQALGQGPQFIFQYYREEENGRGNFPPRFSGLQFPNYSSELNVNALELDDSALYLCASSTGLAGAYEQYFGPGTRLTVT.

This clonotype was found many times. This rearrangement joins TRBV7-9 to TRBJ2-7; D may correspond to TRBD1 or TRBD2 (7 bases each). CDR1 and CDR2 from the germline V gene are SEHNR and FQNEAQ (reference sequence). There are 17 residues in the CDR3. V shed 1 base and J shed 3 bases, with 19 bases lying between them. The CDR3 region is CASSLVGEGARVYEQYF. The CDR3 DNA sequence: TGTGCCAGCAGCTTAGTTGGGGAGGGGGCTCGAGTCTACGAGCAGTACTTC.

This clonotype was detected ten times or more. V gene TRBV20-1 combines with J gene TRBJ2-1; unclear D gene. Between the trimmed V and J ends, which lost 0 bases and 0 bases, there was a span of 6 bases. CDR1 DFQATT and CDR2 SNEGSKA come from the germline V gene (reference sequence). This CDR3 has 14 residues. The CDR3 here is CSARERSSYNEQFF. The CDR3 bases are TGCAGTGCTAGAGAAAGGAGCTCCTACAATGAGCAGTTCTTC.

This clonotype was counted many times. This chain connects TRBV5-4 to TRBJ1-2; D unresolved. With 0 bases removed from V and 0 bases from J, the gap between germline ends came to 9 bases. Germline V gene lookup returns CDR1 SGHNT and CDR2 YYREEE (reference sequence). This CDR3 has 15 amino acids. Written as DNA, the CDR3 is TGTGCCAGCAGCTTGGCCGGCGGGCCTAACTATGGCTACACCTTC. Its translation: CASSLAGGPNYGYTF.

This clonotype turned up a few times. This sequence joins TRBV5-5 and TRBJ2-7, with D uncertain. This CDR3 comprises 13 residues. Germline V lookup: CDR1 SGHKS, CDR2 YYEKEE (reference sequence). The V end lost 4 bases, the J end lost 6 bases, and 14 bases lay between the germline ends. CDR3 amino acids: CASSPALGCEQYF. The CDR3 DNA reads TGTGCCAGCAGCCCGGCCCTGGGGTGCGAGCAGTACTTC.

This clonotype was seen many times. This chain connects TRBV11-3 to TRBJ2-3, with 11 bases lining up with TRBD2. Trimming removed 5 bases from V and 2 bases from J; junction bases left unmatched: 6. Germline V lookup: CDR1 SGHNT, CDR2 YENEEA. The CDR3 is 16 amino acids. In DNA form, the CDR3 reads TGTGCCAGCAGCCCCAGACTAGCGGGGCCCACAGATACGCAGTATTTT. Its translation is CASSPRLAGPTDTQYF.

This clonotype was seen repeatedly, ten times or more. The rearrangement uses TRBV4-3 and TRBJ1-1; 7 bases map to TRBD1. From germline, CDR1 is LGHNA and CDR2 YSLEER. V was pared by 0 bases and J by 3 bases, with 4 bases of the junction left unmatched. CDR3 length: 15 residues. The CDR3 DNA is TGCGCCAGCAGCCAAGATCAGGGGGGGTACACTGAAGCTTTCTTT. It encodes CASSQDQGGYTEAFF.

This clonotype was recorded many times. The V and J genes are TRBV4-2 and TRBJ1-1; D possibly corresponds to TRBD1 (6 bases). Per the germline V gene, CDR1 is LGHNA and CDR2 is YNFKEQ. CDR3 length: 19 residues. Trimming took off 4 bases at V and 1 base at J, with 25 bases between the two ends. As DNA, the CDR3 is TGTGCCAGCAGCCCAACCCTAACGAAACAGGGTCTTGGGAACACTGAAGCTTTCTTT. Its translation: CASSPTLTKQGLGNTEAFF.

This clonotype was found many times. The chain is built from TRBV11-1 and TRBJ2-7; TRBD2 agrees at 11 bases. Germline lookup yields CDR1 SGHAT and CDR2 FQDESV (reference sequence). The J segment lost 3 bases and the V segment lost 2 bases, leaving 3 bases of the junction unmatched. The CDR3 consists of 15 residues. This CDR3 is CASSLLAGGLYEQYF. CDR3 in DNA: TGTGCCAGCAGCTTACTAGCGGGGGGCCTCTACGAGCAGTACTTC.

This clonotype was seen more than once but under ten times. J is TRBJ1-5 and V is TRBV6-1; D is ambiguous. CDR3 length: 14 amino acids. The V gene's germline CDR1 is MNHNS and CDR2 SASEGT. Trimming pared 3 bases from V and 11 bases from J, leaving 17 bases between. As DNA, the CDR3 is TGTGCCAGCAGTGATTATGGGCGTTTCTCAGCCCAGCATTTT. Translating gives CASSDYGRFSAQHF.

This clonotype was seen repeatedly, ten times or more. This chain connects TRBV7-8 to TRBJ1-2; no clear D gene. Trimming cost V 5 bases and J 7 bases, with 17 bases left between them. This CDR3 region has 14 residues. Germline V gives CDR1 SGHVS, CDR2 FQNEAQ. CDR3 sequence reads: CASSPSIFFAGYTF. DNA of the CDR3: TGTGCCAGCAGCCCAAGTATTTTTTTTGCTGGCTACACCTTC.

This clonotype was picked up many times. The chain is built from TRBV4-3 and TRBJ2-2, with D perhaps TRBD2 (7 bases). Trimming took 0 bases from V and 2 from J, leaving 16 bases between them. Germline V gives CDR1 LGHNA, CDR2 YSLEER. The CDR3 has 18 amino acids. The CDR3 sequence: CASSQDRPPGGNTGELFF. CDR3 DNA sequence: TGCGCCAGCAGCCAAGATCGGCCGCCGGGGGGCAACACCGGGGAGCTGTTTTTT.